The 14 T cell receptor beta chains reported below all come from one sample, sequenced in a study of regulatory T cells in long-lasting Graves disease. Combining iRepertoire HTBI primers with Arm-PCR of CDR3 regions, the authors built TCR beta libraries. TCRdb re-derived calls from the multiplex PCR reads in MiXCR, one entry per CDR3 protein. Altogether hundreds of thousands of distinct CDR3 sequences are present, about 16% being singletons, with the ten largest covering approximately 25%. As for time point: newly diagnosed GD, antithyroid drugs for less than 3 months. Isolated PBMC RNA provided the starting material for the TCR library. The same sample was also used in a study of T cells in Graves' hyperthyroidism and ophthalmopathy.

Sample: peripheral blood mononuclear cells (PBMCs), taken at new diagnosis, from a patient treated with antithyroid drugs. These receptors originate from a woman aged 35-60 years with Graves disease.

The rearrangement links TRBV6-1 to TRBJ1-1; TRBD1 might be the D (6 bases). In germline, CDR1 is MNHNS, CDR2 SASEGT. The germline V and J ends were trimmed by 5 bases and 11 bases, with 24 bases remaining between them. There are 15 residues in the CDR3. The CDR3 here is CASSPPRTDGTGAFF. The DNA for the CDR3 is TGTGCCAGCAGTCCCCCTAGGACAGATGGTACTGGGGCTTTCTTT.

Many counts were recorded for this clonotype. The rearrangement links TRBV2 to TRBJ2-1; D is unclear. Trimming took 6 bases from V and 10 from J, leaving 13 bases between them. The CDR3 length is 12 residues. The germline V gene has CDR1 SNHLY and CDR2 FYNNEI. Here the CDR3 DNA reads TGTGCCAGCAGGGCCTTGGTGAGCGAGCAGTTCTTC. It translates to CASRALVSEQFF.

In its sample, this clonotype was seen many times. A read error may account for a junction end that differs from germline. V gene TRBV12-3 or TRBV12-4 combines with J gene TRBJ2-7; 12 positions match TRBD2. CDR3 length: 16 residues. The DNA for the CDR3 is TGTGCCAGCAGCGACCCCCAGACTAGCGGGGGCTACGGGCAGTACTTC. Its protein product is CASSDPQTSGGYGQYF.

In DNA, the CDR3 is TGCAGTGCTAAGGGGACAGGGAACACTGAAGCTTTCTTT. It translates to CSAKGTGNTEAFF. The chain uses TRBV20-1 and TRBJ1-1; 8 positions match TRBD1. V dropped 4 bases and J dropped 1; count of bases not matched to a gene: 2. CDR1 DFQATT and CDR2 SNEGSKA come from the germline V gene (reference sequence). The CDR3 covers 13 residues.

This clonotype was found a few times. The chain recombines TRBV19 with TRBJ1-1; the D gene is possibly TRBD1 (5 bases). This CDR3 contains 14 residues. V was clipped by 5 bases and J by 10 bases, with 20 bases between them. Germline loops: CDR1 LNHDA, CDR2 SQIVND (reference sequence). In DNA, the CDR3 is TGTGCCAGTAGTGAGTTGACAGCCAGACAAGGAGCTTTCTTT. Translating it yields CASSELTARQGAFF.

This clonotype came up many times. The chain couples TRBV12-3 or TRBV12-4 to TRBJ1-1, with D unresolved. The CDR3 has 16 amino acids. Trimming pared 5 bases from V and 5 bases from J, leaving 21 bases between. CDR3 sequence (DNA): TGTGCCAGCAGTGGGGAGGGCGGAGGGTCATGGACTGAAGCTTTCTTT. It codes for CASSGEGGGSWTEAFF.

This clonotype has ten or more counts. The J gene is TRBJ2-1, the V gene TRBV20-1, with D maybe TRBD1 (7 bases). CDR1 is DFQATT, CDR2 SNEGSKA, per germline (reference sequence). V lost 5 bases, J lost 0 bases, and 11 bases lay in between. The CDR3 length is 14 residues. The CDR3, as DNA: TGCAGTGCTGGGGGGACAGACTCCTACAATGAGCAGTTCTTC. It translates to CSAGGTDSYNEQFF.

This clonotype has a count of ten or more. The chain recombines TRBV28 with TRBJ2-3; D is possibly TRBD1 (5 bases). CDR1 and CDR2 (germline): MDHEN, SYDVKM. The CDR3 length is 21 residues. V was shortened by 5 bases and J by 2 bases, with 32 bases between the two germline ends. CDR3 nucleotides: TGTGCCAGCAGTCCCTCTACAGGACGTCTCCATAAAAAAATGTTCACAGATACGCAGTATTTT. Protein: CASSPSTGRLHKKMFTDTQYF.

This clonotype showed up many times. Here the CDR3 reads CASSFAPGGTEAFF. In DNA form, the CDR3 reads TGTGCCAGCAGTTTTGCTCCAGGTGGCACTGAAGCTTTCTTT. The rearrangement joins TRBV11-2 to TRBJ1-1; D is uncertain. Germline V gives CDR1 SGHAT, CDR2 FQNNGV. The CDR3 extends over 14 amino acids. The V gene lost 6 bases and the J gene lost 4 bases, with 15 bases spanning the gap.

This clonotype was seen repeatedly, ten times or more. The chain joins TRBV10-3 to TRBJ2-7; D gene uncertain. The germline CDR1 and CDR2 sequences are ENHRY and SYGVKD. This CDR3 region has 14 residues. Trimming took off 7 bases at V and 2 bases at J, with 15 bases between the two ends. CDR3 coding DNA: TGTGCCATCAAGGTCAGTCGGTACCCCTACGAGCAGTACTTC. Translation gives CAIKVSRYPYEQYF.

This clonotype was recorded at least ten times. This sequence joins TRBV5-1 and TRBJ1-2; no clear D gene. Trimming left V 0 bases short and J 13 bases short, with 19 bases between. The CDR3 is made up of 14 amino acids. The germline CDR1 and CDR2 sequences are SGHRS and YFSETQ. Here the CDR3 reads CASSLDGSAPGGTF. CDR3 in DNA: TGCGCCAGCAGCTTGGATGGTAGTGCACCGGGAGGCACCTTC.

The gene calls are TRBV4-1 and TRBJ1-2; tentatively, D is TRBD1 (6 bases). CDR3 length equals 15 residues. CDR1 is MGHRA, CDR2 YSYEKL, per germline. Trimming took 1 base from V and 3 from J, leaving 12 bases between them. CDR3 bases: TGCGCCAGCAGCCAAGGGCCGGGGGCGGACTATGGCTACACCTTC. Its protein is CASSQGPGADYGYTF.

V is TRBV20-1 and J is TRBJ2-5; 12 bases line up with TRBD2. Germline V gene sequence: CDR1 DFQATT, CDR2 SNEGSKA (reference sequence). Trimming removed 1 base from V and 3 bases from J; junction bases left unmatched: 9. The CDR3 is 17 amino acids. The CDR3 DNA is TGCAGTGCTAGAGGCCCAGGACTAGCGGGGAGAAAAGAGACCCAGTACTTC. Residues: CSARGPGLAGRKETQYF.

V and J are TRBV10-3 and TRBJ2-1; D perhaps matches TRBD1 (6 bases). The CDR3 runs to 17 residues. The germline V gene encodes CDR1 ENHRY and CDR2 SYGVKD. Trimming stripped 0 bases from V and 1 base from J, with 13 bases between. In nucleotides, the CDR3 is TGTGCCATCAGTGAGTCTGCCACAGGGCGTTCCTACAATGAGCAGTTCTTC. It encodes CAISESATGRSYNEQFF.